This record looks at one T cell receptor (beta chain) sequence and its context. Its antigen is as yet unknown. This record comes from a study of T cell responses to AZD1222 COVID-19 vaccine. General study findings and limits: Recipients of two AZD1222 doses showed rising Spike-specific TCR breadth and depth. There were mostly white British donors and more females than males, and clonal diversity was possibly underestimated.

This CDR3 region has 15 residues. CDR1 is SGHRS, CDR2 YFSETQ, per germline. V was clipped by 0 bases and J by 3 bases, with 12 bases between them. Profiled with immunoSEQ multiplex PCR; TCRdb holds only in-frame clones, not every one. The sample records approximately 120,000 clones, 85% to 90% being singletons. The source of this sequence is an adult in good health. The rearrangement uses TRBV5-1 and TRBJ1-1, with no clear D. This specimen was peripheral blood, taken on day 0 of MenACWY control vaccination. CDR3 nucleotide sequence: TGCGCCAGCAGCTTGGCTCGACGGACTGACACTGAAGCTTTCTTT. Translation: CASSLARRTDTEAFF.